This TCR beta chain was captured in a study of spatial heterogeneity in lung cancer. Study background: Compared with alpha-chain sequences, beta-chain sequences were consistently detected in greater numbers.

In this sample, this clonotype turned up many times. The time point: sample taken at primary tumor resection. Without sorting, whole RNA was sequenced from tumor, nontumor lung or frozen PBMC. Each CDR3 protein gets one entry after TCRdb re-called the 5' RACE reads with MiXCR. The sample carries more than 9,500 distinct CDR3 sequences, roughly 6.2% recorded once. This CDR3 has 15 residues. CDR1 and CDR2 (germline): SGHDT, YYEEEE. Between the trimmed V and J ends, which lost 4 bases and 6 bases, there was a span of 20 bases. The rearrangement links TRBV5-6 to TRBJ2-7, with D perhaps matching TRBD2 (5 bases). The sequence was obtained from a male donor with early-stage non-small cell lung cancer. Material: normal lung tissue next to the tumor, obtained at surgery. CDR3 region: CASSTLALAGTEQYF. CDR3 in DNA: TGTGCCAGCAGCACCCTAGCCCTCGCGGGCACCGAGCAGTACTTC.